A selection of T cell receptor beta chains follows, all from one sample in a study of blood T cell repertoires in COVID-19. TCRdb keeps only in-frame clones here, not all; method: immunoSEQ multiplex PCR. The profile shows 150,000 to 200,000 clones, around nine tenths of them singletons. Sequenced material: peripheral blood. The source of these receptors is a man aged 55-75 years with COVID-19, enrolled during active disease. CDR3s include the opening cysteine and the closing phenylalanine or tryptophan. D genes are given only for firm matches. Clone size is shown for a subset of rows, as once, few, many or a class of expanded clone.

d_call: NA
clone_size: NA
j_call: TRBJ1-5
v_call: TRBV28
cdr3_aa: CASSSALGQRSNQPQHF
cdr3_nt: TGTGCCAGCAGTTCCGCCCTTGGACAGCGGAGCAATCAGCCCCAGCATTTT

d_call: NA
clone_size: NA
j_call: TRBJ1-1
v_call: TRBV11-3
cdr3_aa: CASRDSGSAFF
cdr3_nt: TGTGCCAGCAGGGACAGTGGTTCAGCTTTCTTT

d_call: NA
clone_size: NA
j_call: TRBJ2-7
v_call: TRBV6-5
cdr3_aa: CASIGLTGRSYEQYF
cdr3_nt: TGTGCCAGCATTGGGTTAACGGGTCGCTCCTACGAGCAGTACTTC

d_call: TRBD2
clone_size: NA
j_call: TRBJ2-1
v_call: TRBV7-8
cdr3_aa: CASSLGRGNYNEQFF
cdr3_nt: TGTGCCAGCAGCTTAGGGCGGGGGAACTACAATGAGCAGTTCTTC

d_call: NA
clone_size: NA
j_call: TRBJ1-5
v_call: TRBV7-3
cdr3_aa: CASSLGANQPQHF
cdr3_nt: TGTGCCAGCAGCTTGGGAGCCAATCAGCCCCAGCATTTT

d_call: NA
clone_size: NA
j_call: TRBJ1-5
v_call: TRBV7-2
cdr3_aa: CASSLGSGGNQPQHF
cdr3_nt: TGTGCCAGCAGCTTAGGATCGGGGGGGAATCAGCCCCAGCATTTT

d_call: TRBD1
clone_size: NA
j_call: TRBJ1-1
v_call: TRBV6-5
cdr3_aa: CASSYSGQGARSEAFF
cdr3_nt: TGTGCCAGCAGTTACTCGGGACAGGGGGCGAGATCTGAAGCTTTCTTT

d_call: TRBD1
clone_size: NA
j_call: TRBJ1-6
v_call: TRBV18
cdr3_aa: CASSPLGGQGNNSPLHF
cdr3_nt: TGTGCCAGCTCACCATTAGGTGGACAGGGCAATAATTCACCCCTCCACTTT

d_call: NA
clone_size: once
j_call: TRBJ2-1
v_call: TRBV7-7
cdr3_aa: CASSWDAQGTYEQFF
cdr3_nt: TGTGCTAGCAGCTGGGACGCACAGGGTACCTATGAGCAGTTCTTC

d_call: TRBD2
clone_size: few
j_call: TRBJ2-1
v_call: TRBV7-2
cdr3_aa: CASSLRAGVRNEQFF
cdr3_nt: TGTGCCAGCAGCTTACGAGCGGGAGTGCGTAATGAGCAGTTCTTC

d_call: TRBD1
clone_size: NA
j_call: TRBJ1-2
v_call: TRBV27
cdr3_aa: CASSPRQGRGYGYTF
cdr3_nt: TGTGCCAGCAGTCCTCGACAGGGTAGGGGCTATGGCTACACCTTC

d_call: NA
clone_size: NA
j_call: TRBJ1-2
v_call: TRBV27
cdr3_aa: CASRAHGTSLSYGYTF
cdr3_nt: TGTGCCAGCAGGGCCCACGGGACATCTCTGAGCTATGGCTACACCTTC

d_call: TRBD1
clone_size: once
j_call: TRBJ1-1
v_call: TRBV5-1
cdr3_aa: CASSLAPDRATEAFF
cdr3_nt: TGCGCCAGCAGCTTGGCACCGGACAGGGCCACTGAAGCTTTCTTT

d_call: TRBD1
clone_size: NA
j_call: TRBJ1-5
v_call: TRBV19
cdr3_aa: CASSPRDSRQPQHF
cdr3_nt: TGTGCCAGTAGTCCGAGGGACAGTAGGCAGCCCCAGCATTTT

d_call: TRBD1
clone_size: NA
j_call: TRBJ1-5
v_call: TRBV5-5
cdr3_aa: CASSLHIQGTQPQHF
cdr3_nt: TGTGCCAGCAGTCTCCATATACAGGGGACTCAGCCCCAGCATTTT

d_call: NA
clone_size: NA
j_call: TRBJ1-1
v_call: TRBV5-1
cdr3_aa: CASSLAGSVSEAFF
cdr3_nt: TGCGCCAGCAGCTTAGCAGGGTCGGTCTCTGAAGCTTTCTTT

d_call: NA
clone_size: once
j_call: TRBJ2-2
v_call: TRBV27
cdr3_aa: CASSFPGAGVDGELFF
cdr3_nt: TGTGCCAGCAGTTTCCCCGGGGCAGGGGTTGACGGGGAGCTGTTTTTT

d_call: TRBD2
clone_size: NA
j_call: TRBJ2-1
v_call: TRBV7-9
cdr3_aa: CASSSTTSGLGDEQFF
cdr3_nt: TGTGCCAGCAGCTCAACGACTAGCGGTTTAGGCGATGAGCAGTTCTTC

d_call: NA
clone_size: NA
j_call: TRBJ2-7
v_call: TRBV7-2
cdr3_aa: CASTFGGLDEQYF
cdr3_nt: TGTGCCAGCACCTTCGGGGGGCTGGATGAGCAGTACTTC

d_call: TRBD1
clone_size: NA
j_call: TRBJ1-5
v_call: TRBV6-2/TRBV6-3
cdr3_aa: CASSKTGGSKPQHF
cdr3_nt: TGTGCCAGCAGTAAGACAGGGGGCAGCAAGCCCCAGCATTTT

d_call: NA
clone_size: NA
j_call: TRBJ1-1
v_call: TRBV20-1
cdr3_aa: CSASDVLHTEAFF
cdr3_nt: TGCAGTGCTAGTGATGTCCTCCACACTGAAGCTTTCTTT

d_call: NA
clone_size: NA
j_call: TRBJ2-6
v_call: TRBV6-6
cdr3_aa: CASMPRNSGANVLTF
cdr3_nt: TGTGCCAGCATGCCCAGGAACTCTGGGGCCAACGTCCTGACTTTC

d_call: NA
clone_size: NA
j_call: TRBJ1-2
v_call: TRBV6-1
cdr3_aa: CASSDSGVGGYGYTF
cdr3_nt: TGTGCCAGCAGTGATAGCGGGGTGGGAGGATATGGCTACACCTTC

d_call: TRBD2
clone_size: few
j_call: TRBJ2-3
v_call: TRBV20-1
cdr3_aa: CSASGPSGGVTDTQYF
cdr3_nt: TGCAGTGCGAGTGGGCCTAGCGGGGGAGTCACAGATACGCAGTATTTT

d_call: NA
clone_size: NA
j_call: TRBJ2-6
v_call: TRBV19
cdr3_aa: CASSIPGVVGANVLTF
cdr3_nt: TGTGCCAGTAGTATTCCAGGGGTCGTTGGGGCCAACGTCCTGACTTTC

d_call: NA
clone_size: once
j_call: TRBJ2-4
v_call: TRBV4-1
cdr3_aa: CASSLPGQILAKNIQYF
cdr3_nt: TGCGCCAGCAGCCTCCCCGGACAGATCTTAGCCAAAAACATTCAGTACTTC

d_call: NA
clone_size: NA
j_call: TRBJ1-6
v_call: TRBV9
cdr3_aa: CASSVYQEVGQNSPLHF
cdr3_nt: TGTGCCAGCAGCGTATATCAGGAAGTCGGTCAGAATTCACCCCTCCACTTT

d_call: NA
clone_size: NA
j_call: TRBJ2-3
v_call: TRBV5-6
cdr3_aa: CASSLGWRGAGTDTQYF
cdr3_nt: TGTGCCAGCAGCTTGGGTTGGCGGGGAGCGGGCACAGATACGCAGTATTTT